This T cell receptor (beta chain) originates from a study of T cell responses to AZD1222 COVID-19 vaccine. Whole-study findings and limits: Spike-wide coverage was observed for vaccine-associated CD4 TCRs, with dominant responses at 160-218 and 743-854.

The data were produced by immunoSEQ multiplex PCR, yet TCRdb's version contains in-frame clones alone and is incomplete. The sample includes about 140,000 clones, about 93% of them seen just once. Details on this clone: Its antigen remains unknown.

Germline lookup yields CDR1 GTSNPN and CDR2 SVGIG (reference sequence). The V end was cut by 5 bases, the J end by 1 base, with 18 bases between. There are 15 residues in the CDR3. The sequence was obtained from an adult who received the AZD1222 COVID-19 vaccine. The J gene is TRBJ2-7, the V gene TRBV30, with D maybe TRBD2 (6 bases). Sequencing used peripheral blood, obtained 28 days after the second AZD1222 dose. The CDR3 DNA reads as TGTGCCTGGGGTGGGAGACTAGGCATGTCCTACGAGCAGTACTTC. As protein: CAWGGRLGMSYEQYF.